These 11 T cell receptor beta chains share one sample of origin, sequenced in a study of post-analysis software for immune sequencing data. Antigen specificity for these receptors is unknown. TCR beta cDNA libraries included unique molecular identifiers. TCRdb processed the PCR reads anew with MiXCR; each CDR3 protein has one entry. The sample records about 400,000 distinct CDR3 sequences, around 33% being singletons. Study results and limitations: Four or five TRBV segments (TRBV5-6, TRBV5-1 and TRBV20-1 among them) occurred more frequently in patients than in controls.

Source material: blood. The receptors originated from a girl aged 10 to 17 with multiple sclerosis.

This clonotype was counted a few times. CDR3 sequence reads: CASGTGGSGANVLTF. Here the CDR3 DNA reads TGTGCCAGCGGGACAGGGGGCTCTGGGGCCAACGTCCTGACTTTC. This rearrangement joins TRBV6-1 to TRBJ2-6, with TRBD1 matching over 11 bases. CDR1 and CDR2 (germline): MNHNS, SASEGT. The CDR3 is made up of 15 amino acids. V lost 8 bases and J lost 0; bases outside the gene matches: 0.

This CDR3 is CASSLKGWGAYGYTF. DNA for the CDR3: TGTGCCAGCAGTTTAAAAGGGTGGGGAGCCTATGGCTACACCTTC. This chain links TRBV27 with TRBJ1-2; D ambiguous. This CDR3 is 15 amino acids long. The germline V gene has CDR1 MNHEY and CDR2 SMNVEV (reference sequence). V was pared by 2 bases and J by 4 bases, with 14 bases between.

The chain uses TRBV20-1 and TRBJ2-5; D is possibly TRBD1 (6 bases). The end of the DNA is better explained by TRBJ2-7, so the J call may be wrong. There are 15 residues in the CDR3. Germline CDR1 reads DFQATT; CDR2 reads SNEGSKA (reference sequence). The CDR3 protein is CSARDRSGALNEQYF. CDR3 coding DNA: TGCAGTGCTAGAGATAGGTCAGGGGCTCTGAACGAGCAGTACTTC.

The sample holds a few counts of this clonotype. V gene TRBV9 combines with J gene TRBJ1-2; 7 nucleotides line up with TRBD1. CDR1 is SGDLS, CDR2 YYNGEE, per germline. This CDR3 has 13 residues. V shed 5 bases and J 4 bases; nucleotides not matched to a gene: 5. The CDR3 sequence is CASRFPGGYGYTF. The CDR3 DNA follows: TGTGCCAGCAGGTTTCCAGGGGGCTATGGCTACACCTTC.

CDR3 nucleotides: TGTGCCAGCAGTTCCCCCGGGACAAGGGGCGCGGACTATGGCTACACCTTC. Its translation is CASSSPGTRGADYGYTF. This chain uses TRBV28 with TRBJ1-2, with D possibly TRBD1 on 6 matching bases. Deletions cut 4 bases from V and 3 bases from J, with 21 bases between. The germline V gene encodes CDR1 MDHEN and CDR2 SYDVKM. This CDR3 has 17 amino acids.

This clonotype has only one observation. The gene calls are TRBV6-6 and TRBJ1-2, with 7 bases that match TRBD1. The CDR3 loop spans 15 amino acids. CDR1 is MNHNY and CDR2 is SVGAGI in the germline V gene (reference sequence). V shed 2 bases, J shed 4 bases, and the junction held 7 bases outside the gene matches. The CDR3 region has the DNA TGTGCCAGCAGTTACCTATGGGACAGTTTCTATGGCTACACCTTC. Its protein is CASSYLWDSFYGYTF.

The chain carries TRBV6-6 and TRBJ1-6; D not certain. V was pared by 6 bases and J by 5 bases, with 11 bases between. The CDR3 sequence is 14 residues long. Looked up from germline, CDR1 is MNHNY and CDR2 is SVGAGI (reference sequence). The CDR3 loop reads CASRLAADNSPLHF. CDR3 in DNA: TGTGCCAGCAGATTGGCGGCGGATAATTCACCCCTCCACTTT.

The rearrangement links TRBV5-1 to TRBJ2-3; the D is unclear. With 2 bases removed from V and 2 bases from J, the gap between germline ends came to 9 bases. This CDR3 region has 14 residues. Per germline, CDR1 SGHRS and CDR2 YFSETQ. The CDR3 DNA reads TGCGCCAGCAGCTTTAATCGATTCACAGATACGCAGTATTTT. It translates to CASSFNRFTDTQYF. The full variable domain, with the rest looked up from reference TRBV5-1 and TRBJ2-3, is KAGVTQTPRYLIKTRGQQVTLSCSPISGHRSVSWYQQTPGQGLQFLFEYFSETQRNKGNFPGRFSGRQFSNSRSEMNVSTLELGDSALYLCASSFNRFTDTQYFGPGTRLTVL.

This clonotype appeared a few times. This sequence joins TRBV4-1 and TRBJ2-5; D tentatively fits TRBD1 or TRBD2 (5 bases each). The CDR3 runs 14 residues. Germline V CDR1 and CDR2: MGHRA, YSYEKL. The ends were cut back, 4 bases at V and 9 bases at J, with 18 bases in the middle. DNA for the CDR3: TGCGCCAGCAGCCGTACTTTACTAGGGGCGGCCCAGTACTTC. Its translation: CASSRTLLGAAQYF.

This clonotype came up a few times. V and J are TRBV9 and TRBJ1-2; 8 bases match TRBD1. Germline loops: CDR1 SGDLS, CDR2 YYNGEE. Unmatched junction bases numbered 9, after V lost 4 bases and J lost 4 bases. This CDR3 has 15 amino acids. The CDR3 sequence: CASSSRQGRVYGYTF. The CDR3 coding sequence is TGTGCCAGCAGCTCCCGACAGGGGAGAGTCTATGGCTACACCTTC.

This clonotype has a handful of counts. The chain has TRBV5-1 and TRBJ2-3, with 12 bases lining up with TRBD2. Germline-derived CDR1 and CDR2 are SGHRS and YFSETQ. With V trimmed by 4 bases and J by 2 bases, 5 bases remained unmatched. The CDR3 contains 16 residues. DNA of the CDR3: TGCGCCAGCAGCCCCACTAGCGGGGGGCCCACAGATACGCAGTATTTT. It codes for CASSPTSGGPTDTQYF. Complete variable domain (other parts from reference TRBV5-1 and TRBJ2-3): KAGVTQTPRYLIKTRGQQVTLSCSPISGHRSVSWYQQTPGQGLQFLFEYFSETQRNKGNFPGRFSGRQFSNSRSEMNVSTLELGDSALYLCASSPTSGGPTDTQYFGPGTRLTVL.